This T cell receptor (beta chain) comes out of a study of blood T cell repertoires in COVID-19. Study summary: The United States, Italy and Spain provided the acute and convalescent COVID-19 samples.

The V gene's germline CDR1 is LNHDA and CDR2 SQIVND (reference sequence). The germline V and J ends were trimmed by 7 bases and 1 base, with 11 bases remaining between them. This CDR3 is built from 14 residues. In the authors' workflow: Estimated nucleated cell counts came from reference gene primer amplification. Assay: immunoSEQ multiplex PCR; the TCRdb copy retains only in-frame clones and omits some. V and J calls and clone size follow that table, whereas D and trimming were derived from the DNA. This table has around 130,000 clones, approximately 88% appearing once. The sequencing sample was made of peripheral blood. The TCR sequence derives from a woman of 80 years or more with acute or convalescent COVID-19. The rearrangement links TRBV19 to TRBJ1-5; weak D call: TRBD1 (5 bases). In nucleotides, the CDR3 is TGTGCCAGTAATAAGGGGCGAAGCAATCAGCCCCAGCATTTT. The encoded protein is CASNKGRSNQPQHF.